These 15 T cell receptor beta chains share one sample of origin, sequenced in a study of T cell responses to AZD1222 COVID-19 vaccine (dated by TCRdb to the early 2020s). Library method: the immunoSEQ multiplex PCR assay. TCRdb took this table from immuneACCESS and kept in-frame rearrangements with V and J called. Such tables lack part of the clones; where checked against another copy, unresolved V genes explain under half of the gap, and the rest is unexplained. The sample includes 100,000 to 150,000 clones, with 92% observed a single time. Of the sample, 0.85% to 1.3% falls within the top ten clones. The time point label of this sample denotes: about 28 days (+/-7) after the second vaccine dose. The material was peripheral blood, obtained 28 days after the second AZD1222 dose. These receptor sequences come from an adult who received the AZD1222 COVID-19 vaccine.

This chain joins TRBV24-1 and TRBJ2-5; D gene uncertain. The CDR3 extends over 15 amino acids. Germline values: CDR1 KGHDR, CDR2 SFDVKD. Trimming left V 0 bases short and J 5 bases short, with 12 bases between. The CDR3 region has the DNA TGTGCCACCAGTGATTTGCATGCCAGCTTGGAGACCCAGTACTTC. Translated: CATSDLHASLETQYF.

The chain carries TRBV5-1 and TRBJ2-3; TRBD2 agrees at 14 bases. Trimming at V came to 3 bases and at J to 0 bases, leaving 6 bases not matched to a gene. Looked up from germline, CDR1 is SGHRS and CDR2 is YFSETQ. The CDR3 has 18 residues. CDR3 in DNA: TGCGCCAGCAGCTCCGGGACTAGCGGGGGTTGGAGCACAGATACGCAGTATTTT. Translated, it gives CASSSGTSGGWSTDTQYF.

The V and J genes are TRBV2 and TRBJ2-3; D remains ambiguous. Looked up from germline, CDR1 is SNHLY and CDR2 is FYNNEI. Deletions cut 2 bases from V and 3 bases from J, with 12 bases between. The CDR3 covers 15 residues. CDR3 residues: CASSEQLIKTDTQYF. CDR3 DNA: TGTGCCAGCAGTGAACAACTTATCAAGACAGATACGCAGTATTTT.

The V and J genes are TRBV7-2 and TRBJ1-6; no clear D. Germline V gene sequence: CDR1 SGHTA, CDR2 FQGNSA. The CDR3 is 13 residues long. The V end lost 0 bases, the J end lost 8 bases, and 5 bases lay between the germline ends. The chain's CDR3 is CASSLAPDSPLHF. Written as DNA, the CDR3 is TGTGCCAGCAGCTTAGCGCCAGATTCACCCCTCCACTTT. Using reference TRBV7-2 and TRBJ1-6 for the parts outside the CDR3, the full variable domain is GAGVSQSPSNKVTEKGKDVELRCDPISGHTALYWYRQSLGQGLEFLIYFQGNSAPDKSGLPSDRFSAERTGGSVSTLTIQRTQQEDSAVYLCASSLAPDSPLHFGNGTRLTVT.

The J gene is TRBJ2-2, the V gene TRBV9, with D perhaps matching TRBD1 (5 bases). Looked up from germline, CDR1 is SGDLS and CDR2 is YYNGEE. The CDR3 runs 14 residues. V gave up 7 bases and J gave up 2 bases, with 12 bases separating them. CDR3 amino acids: CASCRQTNTGELFF. The CDR3 bases are TGTGCCAGCTGCCGACAGACTAACACCGGGGAGCTGTTTTTT.

This rearrangement joins TRBV30 to TRBJ1-2; no definite D call. Germline values: CDR1 GTSNPN, CDR2 SVGIG (reference sequence). V was trimmed by 7 bases and J by 0 bases, leaving 6 bases between them. The CDR3 is 11 amino acids. CDR3 nucleotides: TGTGCCTTAGGGCCTAACTATGGCTACACCTTC. This translates into CALGPNYGYTF.

This rearrangement joins TRBV13 to TRBJ1-4, with a tentative D call TRBD1 (6 bases). Deletions cut 5 bases from V and 4 bases from J, with 11 bases between. Germline V gene lookup returns CDR1 PRHDT and CDR2 FYEKMQ (reference sequence). This CDR3 contains 14 residues. DNA for the CDR3: TGTGCCAGCAGCGCCGGGACATTTAATGAAAAACTGTTTTTT. Protein: CASSAGTFNEKLFF.

The V gene is TRBV2, the J gene TRBJ1-5; D is unresolved. Per the germline V gene, CDR1 is SNHLY and CDR2 is FYNNEI. The CDR3 is 13 amino acids. Trimming cost V 6 bases and J 3 bases, with 9 bases left between them. This CDR3 is CASRAALNQPQHF. In DNA, the CDR3 is TGTGCCAGCAGGGCGGCTCTCAATCAGCCCCAGCATTTT.

V is TRBV3-1 (or the pseudogene TRBV3-2) and J is TRBJ2-1; maybe TRBD1 (5 bases). The V and J ends lost 2 bases and 9 bases respectively, with 14 bases between them. Germline CDR1 reads LGHDT; CDR2 reads YNNKEL (reference sequence). CDR3 length equals 14 residues. This CDR3 reads CASSQFVGVGEQFF. The CDR3 region has the DNA TGTGCCAGCAGCCAATTCGTAGGGGTTGGTGAGCAGTTCTTC.

The V call is TRBV6-2 or TRBV6-3, the J call TRBJ1-6, with D unresolved. The ends were cut back, 2 bases at V and 0 bases at J, with 11 bases in the middle. Germline lookup yields CDR1 MNHEY and CDR2 SVGEGT. The CDR3 sequence is 17 residues long. CDR3 amino acids: CASSYDGVISYNSPLHF. DNA for the CDR3: TGTGCCAGCAGTTACGACGGAGTAATCTCCTATAATTCACCCCTCCACTTT.

The V gene is TRBV2, the J gene TRBJ2-5; 11 nucleotides agree with TRBD1. The CDR3 length is 15 residues. J gave up 5 bases and V 6 bases, and 8 bases lay outside the gene matches. Germline CDR1 SNHLY, CDR2 FYNNEI. CDR3 sequence reads: CASSPDRGPGETQYF. In DNA form, the CDR3 reads TGTGCCAGCAGCCCGGACAGGGGGCCCGGGGAGACCCAGTACTTC. The complete variable domain, with remaining parts taken from reference TRBV2 and TRBJ2-5, reads EPEVTQTPSHQVTQMGQEVILRCVPISNHLYFYWYRQILGQKVEFLVSFYNNEISEKSEIFDDQFSVERPDGSNFTLKIRSTKLEDSAMYFCASSPDRGPGETQYFGPGTRLLVL.

The genes are TRBV25-1 and TRBJ2-6; a weak D match, TRBD1 (6 bases). V lost 6 bases and J 0 bases, leaving 15 bases between the germline ends. This CDR3 is 17 amino acids long. In germline, CDR1 is MGHDK, CDR2 SYGVNS. CDR3 nucleotide sequence: TGTGCCAGCAGCAGACAGGAATCGAGCTCTGGGGCCAACGTCCTGACTTTC. This encodes CASSRQESSSGANVLTF.

The chain recombines TRBV16 with TRBJ1-5; D gene unclear. Trimming left V 2 bases short and J 0 bases short, with 11 bases between. Germline CDR1 reads KGHSY; CDR2 reads FQNENV. The CDR3 is made up of 16 amino acids. CDR3 sequence reads: CASSQELVHSNQPQHF. DNA of the CDR3: TGTGCCAGCAGCCAAGAGCTCGTCCATAGCAATCAGCCCCAGCATTTT.

The rearrangement uses TRBV23-1 and TRBJ1-1; possible D gene TRBD1, 5 bases. TRBV23-1 belongs to the ORF category, with a function that is uncertain. Deletions cut 7 bases from V and 3 bases from J, with 15 bases between. This CDR3 is 14 amino acids long. CDR3 nucleotides: TGCGCCAGCACCCTCCGGGGGGGGGACACTGAAGCTTTCTTT. Its protein product is CASTLRGGDTEAFF.

CDR3 nucleotides: TGTGCCAGCAGTTTATTTAACAGGGGCGGGGAGCAGTACTTC. Translated: CASSLFNRGGEQYF. V gene TRBV27 combines with J gene TRBJ2-7, with 7 bases identical to TRBD1. The CDR3 runs to 14 residues. With 1 base clipped from V and 7 bases from J, the junction kept 7 bases outside the gene matches. Germline V gives CDR1 MNHEY, CDR2 SMNVEV (reference sequence).